Here is one TCR beta chain with its context. The antigen is undetermined. This CDR3 is built from 15 residues. The ends were cut back, 7 bases at V and 3 bases at J, with 15 bases in the middle. The germline V gene encodes CDR1 MDHEN and CDR2 SYDVKM. Each donor gave roughly 10 milliliters of peripheral blood. The sample is drawn from a study of blood T cells in healthy people across ages. Study information: There was about one barcoded beta molecule captured by template switching per two T cells.

Sample-barcoded 5' priming and a J-beta primer mix drove a second PCR of 7 to 11 cycles. TCRdb re-called the 5' RACE reads through MiXCR, storing one row per CDR3 protein. The top ten clones hold 51% of a sample with approximately 360,000 distinct CDR3 sequences, about 55% of them seen once. Study results and limitations: Higher diversity, along with more naive CD4+ cells, distinguished long-lived donors from aged donors. In older individuals, TCR beta diversity per million T cells was lower, falling roughly linearly with age.

The material sequenced was blood. The chain couples TRBV28 to TRBJ1-4, with D hard to call. The sequence derives from a man aged 55-75 years in good health. This CDR3 reads CASTQIGVANEKLFF. DNA of the CDR3: TGTGCCAGCACACAAATTGGGGTGGCTAATGAAAAACTGTTTTTT. Using reference TRBV28 and TRBJ1-4 for the parts outside the CDR3, the full variable domain is DVKVTQSSRYLVKRTGEKVFLECVQDMDHENMFWYRQDPGLGLRLIYFSYDVKMKEKGDIPEGYSVSREKKERFSLILESASTNQTSMYLCASTQIGVANEKLFFGSGTQLSVL.